This TCR beta chain was sequenced for a study of Ad26.COV2.S vaccination and SARS-CoV-2 variants. Across the whole study: Sample donor was a member of the COV1001 Ad26.COV2.S trial arm. Study-wide points: TCR breadth and depth analyses may have underestimated total T cell responses. Breadth of non-spike TCRs did not differ between vaccinees and placebo recipients.

This CDR3 is 15 amino acids long. The V and J ends lost 1 base and 4 bases respectively, with 10 bases between them. From germline, CDR1 is MNHNY and CDR2 SVGAGI (reference sequence). Treatment noted: roughly 18 received Ad26.COV2.S at low or high dose, single or two shots; about 5 received placebo; per-sample allocation not given. All samples were drawn on day 63, counting from the first vaccine or placebo injection. Its platform was an Ad26 vector, and its expressed antigen was Wuhan-strain SARS-CoV-2 spike. The table came from immunoSEQ multiplex PCR; TCRdb's copy has only in-frame clones and leaves some out. This sample carries under 500,000 clones, about 90% of them seen once, and the ten largest clones take about 1.6%. With respect to this clone: Antigen: not known.

This chain links TRBV6-6 with TRBJ2-2; no clear D gene. The source was peripheral blood, collected in a trial of Ad26.COV2.S vaccine versus placebo. The receptor's source is a person between 18 and 65 years old who received the Ad26.COV2.S COVID-19 vaccine or a placebo. CDR3 amino acids: CASSYLDRITGELFF. In nucleotides, the CDR3 is TGTGCCAGCAGTTACTTGGACCGCATCACCGGGGAGCTGTTTTTT.